What follows is one T cell receptor (beta chain) and its context. Its antigen is undetermined. Blood libraries mostly used 450 to 550 ng genomic DNA, six replicates each. Using immunoSEQ multiplex PCR, the repertoire was profiled, and TCRdb retains in-frame clones only, with some absent. In the table there are tens of thousands of clones, 86% of which are singletons. The data were obtained in a study of neoadjuvant anti-PD-1 for oral cavity cancer. Regarding the study as a whole: Post-nivolumab, blood T cell clonality was significantly elevated in non-responders.

From germline, CDR1 is MDHEN and CDR2 SYDVKM. V dropped 5 bases and J dropped 1 base, with 8 bases sitting between them. This CDR3 is 13 amino acids long. As for time point: after neoadjuvant nivolumab, at surgical resection. Stage II-IVA oral cavity squamous cell carcinoma was new and untreated by systemic or radiation therapy. No culture or expansion preceded analysis of these blood cells. The source of this sequence is a person aged 40 to 85 with oral cavity squamous cell carcinoma. The rearrangement joins TRBV28 to TRBJ1-1; D uncertain. The material was PBMCs, obtained after nivolumab (anti-PD-1) treatment. The CDR3, as DNA: TGTGCCAGCAGTCCCCCGGGGAACACTGAAGCTTTCTTT. Residues: CASSPPGNTEAFF.